The 19 T cell receptor beta chains below all came from one sample that was sequenced in a study of blood T cell repertoires in COVID-19. Profiled with immunoSEQ multiplex PCR; TCRdb holds only in-frame clones, not every one. The table lists about 120,000 clones, around three quarters of them singletons. The source material was peripheral blood. The receptor source for this set is an elderly woman with acute or convalescent COVID-19.

This sequence joins TRBV12-3 or TRBV12-4 and TRBJ1-2, with 7 bases lining up with TRBD1. The CDR3 extends over 13 amino acids. V gave up 8 bases and J gave up 8 bases; unmatched junction bases: 11. The CDR3 is CASLYRGSWGYTF. CDR3 DNA: TGTGCCAGCCTTTACAGGGGATCGTGGGGCTACACCTTC.

DNA of the CDR3: TGTGCCAGCTCACCCCAGGGCGATAACACTGAAGCTTTCTTT. Protein: CASSPQGDNTEAFF. V is TRBV18 and J is TRBJ1-1; the D gene is possibly TRBD1 (5 bases). The CDR3 spans 14 residues. Looked up from germline, CDR1 is KGHSH and CDR2 is LQKENI. V lost 3 bases, J lost 2 bases, and 10 bases lay in between.

The chain carries TRBV7-8 and TRBJ2-1, with D perhaps matching TRBD2 (6 bases). The germline V and J ends were trimmed by 5 bases and 0 bases, with 11 bases remaining between them. CDR3 size: 15 residues. Germline V gene data show CDR1 as SGHVS and CDR2 as FQNEAQ. The CDR3 here is CASSTAGISYNEQFF. For the CDR3, the DNA is TGTGCCAGCAGCACCGCGGGGATCTCCTACAATGAGCAGTTCTTC.

The chain couples TRBV20-1 to TRBJ1-2; 7 bases fit TRBD1. CDR3 length: 10 amino acids. With V trimmed by 5 bases and J by 10 bases, 4 bases remained unmatched. Looked up from germline, CDR1 is DFQATT and CDR2 is SNEGSKA (reference sequence). CDR3 DNA sequence: TGCAGTGCTCTAGGACAGGTCTACACCTTC. It specifies CSALGQVYTF.

This clone was seen a single time. V and J are TRBV9 and TRBJ2-7, with TRBD1 identical over 10 bases. CDR3 size: 17 residues. CDR1 and CDR2 (germline): SGDLS, YYNGEE. Trimming removed 0 bases from V and 5 bases from J; junction bases left unmatched: 11. The CDR3 nucleotides are TGTGCCAGCAGCGTAGTAGTACTGGACAGGGGGTCGAACGAGCAGTACTTC. Residues: CASSVVVLDRGSNEQYF.

This clone was recorded once. The rearrangement uses TRBV23-1 and TRBJ2-7; the match to TRBD1 covers 11 bases. TRBV23-1 is an open reading frame whose function is uncertain. Germline trimming cut 0 bases from V and 2 bases from J; bases unmatched to any gene: 6. This CDR3 region has 17 residues. The CDR3 DNA is TGCGCCAGCAGTCAATCGGCTCAGGGACAGGGGGCCTACGAGCAGTACTTC. Its translation: CASSQSAQGQGAYEQYF.

The chain combines TRBV5-1 with TRBJ1-1; D is uncertain. CDR3 length equals 13 residues. V lost 0 bases to trimming and J lost 5 bases, with 8 bases between them. Germline loops: CDR1 SGHRS, CDR2 YFSETQ. The CDR3 sequence is CASSLGVGTEAFF. CDR3 in DNA: TGCGCCAGCAGCTTGGGTGTCGGGACTGAAGCTTTCTTT.

The V call is TRBV3-1 (or the pseudogene TRBV3-2), the J call TRBJ1-2; no clear D gene. Looked up from germline, CDR1 is LGHDT and CDR2 is YNNKEL (reference sequence). Trimming removed 0 bases at V and 4 bases at J, with 9 bases between. The CDR3 covers 14 residues. The CDR3 bases are TGTGCCAGCAGCCAAGATGCAAGGAGCTATGGCTACACCTTC. It translates to CASSQDARSYGYTF.

The CDR3 loop reads CASSHGQENNEQFF. The CDR3 DNA reads TGTGCCAGCTCACACGGACAGGAGAACAATGAGCAGTTCTTC. V is TRBV18 and J is TRBJ2-1; 7 bases match TRBD1. Looked up from germline, CDR1 is KGHSH and CDR2 is LQKENI. This CDR3 has 14 residues. The J segment lost 5 bases and the V segment lost 4 bases, leaving 5 bases of the junction unmatched.

The rearrangement uses TRBV5-1 and TRBJ1-1, with a tentative D call TRBD1 (6 bases). The length of the CDR3 is 14 residues. Trimming stripped 3 bases from V and 2 bases from J, with 11 bases between. In germline, CDR1 is SGHRS, CDR2 YFSETQ. CDR3 amino acids: CASSSRGRNTEAFF. CDR3 sequence (DNA): TGCGCCAGCAGCTCCAGGGGCCGAAACACTGAAGCTTTCTTT. Full variable domain (missing parts from reference TRBV5-1 and TRBJ1-1): KAGVTQTPRYLIKTRGQQVTLSCSPISGHRSVSWYQQTPGQGLQFLFEYFSETQRNKGNFPGRFSGRQFSNSRSEMNVSTLELGDSALYLCASSSRGRNTEAFFGQGTRLTVV.

V usage is TRBV18 and J usage is TRBJ1-2, with 9 bases that match TRBD1. Germline V gene sequence: CDR1 KGHSH, CDR2 LQKENI. This CDR3 is 14 amino acids long. V was pared by 2 bases and J by 6 bases, with 4 bases of the junction left unmatched. This CDR3 is CASSPNRGPDGYTF. CDR3 DNA: TGTGCCAGCTCACCAAACAGGGGGCCCGATGGCTACACCTTC. Drawing the rest from reference TRBV18 and TRBJ1-2, the complete variable domain is NAGVMQNPRHLVRRRGQEARLRCSPMKGHSHVYWYRQLPEEGLKFMVYLQKENIIDESGMPKERFSAEFPKEGPSILRIQQVVRGDSAAYFCASSPNRGPDGYTFGSGTRLTVV.

This chain connects TRBV7-2 to TRBJ2-1; D call uncertain. The ends were cut back, 4 bases at V and 5 bases at J, with 9 bases in the middle. CDR3 size: 13 residues. CDR1 is SGHTA, CDR2 FQGNSA, per germline. CDR3 in DNA: TGTGCCAGCAGCTCCGAGGCCAACAATGAGCAGTTCTTC. It codes for CASSSEANNEQFF.

The V gene is TRBV6-5, the J gene TRBJ1-2; TRBD1 aligns across 7 bases. V gave up 5 bases and J gave up 2 bases; unmatched junction bases: 2. Germline V gives CDR1 MNHEY, CDR2 SVGAGI. CDR3 length: 13 residues. The CDR3 DNA reads TGTGCCAGCAGTATGGGACAGAACTATGGCTACACCTTC. It yields the protein CASSMGQNYGYTF.

This chain joins TRBV28 and TRBJ2-1; TRBD1 is a possible D gene (5 bases). From germline, CDR1 is MDHEN and CDR2 SYDVKM. V was shortened by 7 bases and J by 7 bases, with 14 bases between the two germline ends. This CDR3 is 13 amino acids long. CDR3 loop: CASKGPSLNEQFF. Written as DNA, the CDR3 is TGTGCCAGCAAGGGGCCCTCTCTTAATGAGCAGTTCTTC.

The J gene is TRBJ1-5, the V gene TRBV12-3 or TRBV12-4, with D unresolved. CDR3 size: 12 residues. The V end was cut by 3 bases, the J end by 7 bases, with 7 bases between. CDR3 bases: TGTGCCAGCAGTTTGAGAAACCAGCCCCAGCATTTT. This sequence encodes CASSLRNQPQHF.

The V and J genes are TRBV2 and TRBJ1-1, with 7 bases identical to TRBD1. J was trimmed by 5 bases and V by 5 bases; bases with no gene match: 8. Germline CDR1 SNHLY, CDR2 FYNNEI. This CDR3 comprises 14 residues. This chain's CDR3 is CASSQRGLYTEAFF. CDR3 DNA: TGTGCCAGCAGTCAAAGGGGGCTTTATACTGAAGCTTTCTTT.

The chain employs TRBV7-3 and TRBJ2-3; the D gene is possibly TRBD1 (5 bases). CDR1 SGHTA and CDR2 FQGTGA come from the germline V gene. Trimming stripped 1 base from V and 6 bases from J, with 29 bases between. This CDR3 is built from 20 residues. CDR3 sequence (DNA): TGTGCCAGCAGCTTAAACCCCCACGGTCTAGGGAAGGGGCATGTGGATACGCAGTATTTT. Its protein product is CASSLNPHGLGKGHVDTQYF.

This rearrangement joins TRBV28 to TRBJ1-1; 7 positions agree with TRBD1. This CDR3 contains 16 residues. Germline CDR1 MDHEN, CDR2 SYDVKM. V dropped 1 base and J dropped 5; count of bases not matched to a gene: 10. This CDR3 reads CASSLLGATGVTEAFF. Here the CDR3 DNA reads TGTGCCAGCAGTTTATTAGGGGCCACAGGGGTGACTGAAGCTTTCTTT.

V gene TRBV15 combines with J gene TRBJ1-2, with D hard to call. Germline values: CDR1 LNHNV, CDR2 YYDKDF (reference sequence). The V end lost 0 bases, the J end lost 7 bases, and 12 bases lay between the germline ends. This CDR3 contains 14 residues. The CDR3 region is CATSRDRGVSGYTF. In nucleotides, the CDR3 is TGTGCCACCAGCAGAGATCGGGGAGTCTCTGGCTACACCTTC.